These 21 T cell receptor beta chains were all obtained from the same sample, sequenced in a study of T cell responses to AZD1222 COVID-19 vaccine. Sequencing was performed with immunoSEQ multiplex PCR; in TCRdb, only in-frame clones are kept and a portion is missing. The table shows around 180,000 clones, with approximately 94% occurring only once. The source was peripheral blood, collected 28 days after the second AZD1222 dose. The source of these receptors is an adult who received the AZD1222 COVID-19 vaccine.

The V gene is TRBV18, the J gene TRBJ2-5; D not resolved. The CDR3 runs to 15 residues. Germline-derived CDR1 and CDR2 are KGHSH and LQKENI. V lost 6 bases, J lost 0 bases, and 14 bases lay in between. CDR3 region: CASSANTVNQETQYF. The CDR3 DNA sequence: TGTGCCAGCTCGGCAAACACCGTAAACCAAGAGACCCAGTACTTC.

This clone has only a few counts. The gene calls are TRBV28 and TRBJ2-6; 10 bases are shared with TRBD1. This CDR3 has 17 amino acids. From germline, CDR1 is MDHEN and CDR2 SYDVKM. V lost 4 bases to trimming and J lost 0 bases; unmatched junction nucleotides: 3. CDR3 DNA: TGTGCCAGCAGTTCAGGGGACAGGGGCTCTGGGGCCAACGTCCTGACTTTC. It codes for CASSSGDRGSGANVLTF.

The chain has TRBV6-2 or TRBV6-3 and TRBJ1-1; D remains ambiguous. Looked up from germline, CDR1 is MNHEY and CDR2 is SVGEGT. CDR3 length: 14 amino acids. The V gene lost 4 bases and the J gene lost 6 bases, with 15 bases spanning the gap. The CDR3 protein is CASSLIRTRPEAFF. The CDR3 nucleotides read TGTGCCAGCAGTTTGATCCGGACTCGGCCTGAAGCTTTCTTT.

Concerning this clone: Germline and junction disagree at one end, which may indicate a read error. The chain uses TRBV7-7 and TRBJ2-1, with 7 bases that match TRBD1. The CDR3 length is 13 residues. Germline CDR1 and CDR2: SSHAT and FNYEAQ (reference sequence). CDR3 region: CASSLTGVNEQFF. CDR3 nucleotides: TGTGCTAGCAGCTTAACAGGGGTCAATGAGCAGTTCTTC.

The chain recombines TRBV5-1 with TRBJ1-2, with D perhaps matching TRBD1 (5 bases). The CDR3 extends over 19 amino acids. CDR1 is SGHRS, CDR2 YFSETQ, per germline. Trimming removed 1 base from V and 0 bases from J, with 22 bases in between. The CDR3 nucleotides read TGCGCCAGCAGCTTGAGTGTCACAGGCCTGACTAAATCTAACTATGGCTACACCTTC. Its translation: CASSLSVTGLTKSNYGYTF.

The rearrangement links TRBV7-9 to TRBJ1-2, with 7 bases aligning to TRBD1. Trimming took 6 bases from V and 3 from J; bases not matched to a gene: 10. The CDR3 contains 15 residues. The germline CDR1 and CDR2 sequences are SEHNR and FQNEAQ (reference sequence). The CDR3 DNA is TGTGCCAGCAGTGAAGTAGGGGGACAGTACTATGGCTACACCTTC. Translated: CASSEVGGQYYGYTF.

This clone was counted once. This chain links TRBV2 with TRBJ1-2, with D uncertain. There are 14 residues in the CDR3. With 5 bases removed from V and 4 bases from J, the gap between germline ends came to 14 bases. CDR1 is SNHLY, CDR2 FYNNEI, per germline. The CDR3 reads CASSYGRLGYGYTF. The CDR3 nucleotides read TGTGCCAGCAGTTACGGACGGCTCGGCTATGGCTACACCTTC.

The chain is built from TRBV13 and TRBJ2-2, with D unresolved. Deletions cut 2 bases from V and 7 bases from J, with 8 bases between. In germline, CDR1 is PRHDT, CDR2 FYEKMQ (reference sequence). This CDR3 has 13 residues. Written as DNA, the CDR3 is TGTGCCAGCAGCTTATCCCGAATCGGGGAGCTGTTTTTT. Translating gives CASSLSRIGELFF.

This chain connects TRBV5-1 to TRBJ1-2, with 7 bases that match TRBD1. The CDR3 spans 14 residues. V was pared by 0 bases and J by 3 bases, with 2 bases of the junction left unmatched. Germline assignment: CDR1 SGHRS and CDR2 YFSETQ. The CDR3 is CASSLGQGDYGYTF. The CDR3 region has the DNA TGCGCCAGCAGCTTGGGACAGGGAGACTATGGCTACACCTTC. Supplemented by reference TRBV5-1 and TRBJ1-2, the full variable domain reads KAGVTQTPRYLIKTRGQQVTLSCSPISGHRSVSWYQQTPGQGLQFLFEYFSETQRNKGNFPGRFSGRQFSNSRSEMNVSTLELGDSALYLCASSLGQGDYGYTFGSGTRLTVV.

V is TRBV30 and J is TRBJ1-1; D might be TRBD1 (6 bases). CDR3 length: 12 residues. Germline CDR1 and CDR2: GTSNPN and SVGIG (reference sequence). V lost 3 bases, J lost 10 bases, and 15 bases lay in between. The CDR3 region has the DNA TGTGCCTGGAGCCCCCCGGGGGGCCGAGCTTTCTTT. Translation gives CAWSPPGGRAFF.

The chain links TRBV28 to TRBJ1-5; possible D gene TRBD1, 5 bases. The CDR3 length is 13 residues. The V and J ends lost 6 bases and 5 bases respectively, with 11 bases between them. Per germline, CDR1 MDHEN and CDR2 SYDVKM. The CDR3 sequence: CASSRRGYQPQHF. CDR3 DNA sequence: TGTGCCAGCAGCCGGAGGGGTTATCAGCCCCAGCATTTT. Full variable domain (remainder filled in from reference TRBV28 and TRBJ1-5): DVKVTQSSRYLVKRTGEKVFLECVQDMDHENMFWYRQDPGLGLRLIYFSYDVKMKEKGDIPEGYSVSREKKERFSLILESASTNQTSMYLCASSRRGYQPQHFGDGTRLSIL.

V is TRBV11-3 and J is TRBJ1-4, with D perhaps TRBD1 (6 bases). V was cut by 10 bases and J by 6 bases, with 18 bases left in between. The germline V gene encodes CDR1 SGHNT and CDR2 YENEEA. This CDR3 region has 14 residues. The CDR3 bases are TGTGCCACTGCGGTAATGGCAGGGGATGAAAAACTGTTTTTT. Its protein product is CATAVMAGDEKLFF.

This chain connects TRBV7-2 to TRBJ2-6; D uncertain. From germline, CDR1 is SGHTA and CDR2 FQGNSA. V was trimmed by 6 bases and J by 0 bases, leaving 6 bases between them. This CDR3 region has 14 residues. CDR3 bases: TGTGCCAGCAGTCCACGCTCTGGGGCCAACGTCCTGACTTTC. Translating gives CASSPRSGANVLTF.

The gene calls are TRBV7-8 and TRBJ1-4; D gene ambiguous. Germline CDR1 is SGHVS and CDR2 is FQNEAQ. CDR3 length: 14 amino acids. Trimming shortened V by 5 bases and J by 5 bases, and 12 bases separated the two germline ends. CDR3 sequence (DNA): TGTGCCAGCAGCCGCGAGCAGGCAAATGAAAAACTGTTTTTT. Protein product: CASSREQANEKLFF. Drawing the rest from reference TRBV7-8 and TRBJ1-4, the complete variable domain is GAGVSQSPRYKVAKRGQDVALRCDPISGHVSLFWYQQALGQGPEFLTYFQNEAQLDKSGLPSDRFFAERPEGSVSTLKIQRTQQEDSAVYLCASSREQANEKLFFGSGTQLSVL.

The rearrangement links TRBV6-5 to TRBJ2-1, with 9 bases that match TRBD1. Germline-derived CDR1 and CDR2 are MNHEY and SVGAGI. V lost 7 bases and J lost 2; bases outside the gene matches: 6. The CDR3 loop spans 15 amino acids. CDR3 sequence (DNA): TGTGCCAGCATAATGACAGGGGGTCCCTACAATGAGCAGTTCTTC. This gives the protein CASIMTGGPYNEQFF.

V usage is TRBV6-5 and J usage is TRBJ2-5, with D perhaps TRBD2 (5 bases). The CDR3 length is 13 residues. V was cut by 6 bases and J by 5 bases, with 13 bases left in between. Germline V gene data show CDR1 as MNHEY and CDR2 as SVGAGI. The CDR3 bases are TGTGCCAGCAGCCGTACTAGGGCGGAGACCCAGTACTTC. Amino acids: CASSRTRAETQYF.

This clone was recorded once. The junction does not match germline at one end; this may be a read error. The genes are TRBV20-1 and TRBJ1-3; 12 positions match TRBD1. The CDR3 has 14 residues. Germline V gene lookup returns CDR1 DFQATT and CDR2 SNEGSKA (reference sequence). The CDR3, as DNA: TGCAGTGCTAGTGTTGCGGGACAGGGGGCATTAAGGGCGTTT. Protein sequence: CSASVAGQGALRAF.

This clone appeared a single time. J is TRBJ2-3 and V is TRBV9; 10 bases are shared with TRBD2. Germline V CDR1 and CDR2: SGDLS, YYNGEE. The CDR3 has 18 residues. V was pared by 3 bases and J by 2 bases, with 12 bases of the junction left unmatched. The CDR3 DNA sequence: TGTGCCAGCAGCGCCCCACCCGAGGGACTAGCGATCACAGATACGCAGTATTTT. As protein: CASSAPPEGLAITDTQYF.

This sequence joins TRBV4-2 and TRBJ2-1; 8 nucleotides line up with TRBD2. The CDR3 contains 13 residues. V was pared by 9 bases and J by 6 bases, with 7 bases of the junction left unmatched. Germline V gene data show CDR1 as LGHNA and CDR2 as YNFKEQ. This chain's CDR3 is CASLGLGGNEQFF. The CDR3, as DNA: TGTGCCAGTCTGGGACTAGGTGGCAATGAGCAGTTCTTC.

The V and J genes are TRBV12-5 and TRBJ2-1; 10 nucleotides match TRBD2. CDR3 length: 16 residues. The germline V gene has CDR1 LGHNT and CDR2 FRNRAP. After removal of 2 bases from V and 7 bases from J, the junction contained 8 bases not matched to a gene. In DNA, the CDR3 is TGTGCTAGTGGTTTGTCTCTAGCGGGAGTAATAAATGAGCAGTTCTTC. Residues: CASGLSLAGVINEQFF.

The chain carries TRBV2 and TRBJ1-5; D is undetermined. Looked up from germline, CDR1 is SNHLY and CDR2 is FYNNEI. The V end was cut by 0 bases, the J end by 2 bases, with 8 bases between. The CDR3 has 15 residues. CDR3 DNA sequence: TGTGCCAGCAGTGAAGCAGGGTTGGGCAATCAGCCCCAGCATTTT. Encoded protein: CASSEAGLGNQPQHF. The full variable domain, with the rest looked up from reference TRBV2 and TRBJ1-5, is EPEVTQTPSHQVTQMGQEVILRCVPISNHLYFYWYRQILGQKVEFLVSFYNNEISEKSEIFDDQFSVERPDGSNFTLKIRSTKLEDSAMYFCASSEAGLGNQPQHFGDGTRLSIL.